This TCR beta chain was recovered during a study of blood T cells in healthy people across ages. Overall study results and limits: Long-lived donors exceeded aged donors in naive CD4+ cells and diversity. PBMCs left unsorted prevented a conclusive naive versus antigen-experienced comparison.

Through a sample-barcoded 5' primer and a J-beta primer mix, a second PCR was run for roughly 6 to 11 cycles. TCRdb reanalysed the 5' RACE reads using MiXCR and keeps one entry per CDR3 protein. The sample shows some 1.6 million distinct CDR3 sequences, 34% of them seen only once. Per sample, at least 6 micrograms of total RNA were extracted. A note on this clonotype: Its antigen is not identified. At one boundary the junction diverges from the germline segment, which might be a read error.

Germline V gene lookup returns CDR1 MDHEN and CDR2 SYDVKM. The CDR3 sequence is 14 residues long. The specimen was blood. V usage is TRBV28 and J usage is TRBJ2-3, with 11 bases fitting TRBD2. This clonotype was sampled from a woman aged 30 to 39 in good health. CDR3 nucleotides: TGTGTCAGCAGCATTACTAGCGGGAGTGTTACGCAGTATTTT. Protein sequence: CVSSITSGSVTQYF. The full variable domain, its missing parts supplied by reference TRBV28 and TRBJ2-3, is DVKVTQSSRYLVKRTGEKVFLECVQDMDHENMFWYRQDPGLGLRLIYFSYDVKMKEKGDIPEGYSVSREKKERFSLILESASTNQTSMYLCVSSITSGSVTQYFGPGTRLTVL.